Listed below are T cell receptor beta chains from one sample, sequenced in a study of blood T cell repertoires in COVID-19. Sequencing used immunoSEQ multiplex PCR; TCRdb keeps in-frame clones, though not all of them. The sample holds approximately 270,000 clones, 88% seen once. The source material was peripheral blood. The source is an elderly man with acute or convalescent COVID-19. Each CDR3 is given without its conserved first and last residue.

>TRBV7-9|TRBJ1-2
ASTEAEKTGLVGYT
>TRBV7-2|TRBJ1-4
ASSLEGGRGEKLF
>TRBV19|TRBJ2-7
ASSIRRGNYEQY
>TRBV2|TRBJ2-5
ASREDRGLQETQY
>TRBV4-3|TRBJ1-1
ASSQDYRGPTEAF
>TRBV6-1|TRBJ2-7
ASSEEGRAIAYEQY
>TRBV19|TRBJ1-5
ASSYGTGVRQPQH
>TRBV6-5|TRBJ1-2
ASSYSGQGSYGYT
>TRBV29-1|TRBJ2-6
SVEDPGANVLT
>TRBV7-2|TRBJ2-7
ASSQGPGGQYEQY
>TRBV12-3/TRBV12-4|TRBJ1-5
ASTGSGYQPQH
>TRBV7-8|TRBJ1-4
ASSTPRGGATNEKLF
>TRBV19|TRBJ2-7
ASTDRTSGVYEQY
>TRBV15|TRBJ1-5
ATSRDSGGLNQPQH
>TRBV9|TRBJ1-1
ASRVGTANTEAF
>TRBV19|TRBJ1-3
ASSFYAVRSGNTIY
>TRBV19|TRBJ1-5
ASIQTGDSNQPQH
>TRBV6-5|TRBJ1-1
ASSYEGGNTEAF
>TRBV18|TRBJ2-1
ASSRLESSYNEQF
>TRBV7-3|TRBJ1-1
ASSLTTGGTEAF
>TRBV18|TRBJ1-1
ASSLDQPAPGFAEAF
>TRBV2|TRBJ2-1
ASSDRSGRAREQF
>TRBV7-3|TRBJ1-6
ASSLNSGGNSPLH
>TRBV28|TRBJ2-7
ASSLTGGPYEQY
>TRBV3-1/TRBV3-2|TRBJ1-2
ASSQPGQTGSGYT
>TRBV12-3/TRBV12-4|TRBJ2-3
ASSPLATQY
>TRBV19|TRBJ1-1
ASSIGQGRTEAF
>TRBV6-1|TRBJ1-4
ASSEARGVDREKLF